The 23 T cell receptor beta chains below all came from one sample that was sequenced in a study of shared clonotypes between healthy human individuals. The data were produced by immunoSEQ multiplex PCR, yet TCRdb's version contains in-frame clones alone and is incomplete. The data hold about 2.4 million clones, with 90% to 95% observed a single time. Sequenced material: naive CD4+ T cells sorted from blood. Stated subset: CD45RA+ positively selected. Source of these receptors: a man aged 18-30 years in good health.

The chain recombines TRBV6-1 with TRBJ2-5; 7 bases align to TRBD1. Trimming took 3 bases from V and 2 from J; bases not matched to a gene: 6. Germline CDR1 MNHNS, CDR2 SASEGT. CDR3 length equals 15 residues. As DNA, the CDR3 is TGTGCCAGCAGTGAGATCGGGACAGCTCAAGAGACCCAGTACTTC. It codes for CASSEIGTAQETQYF.

The V and J genes are TRBV30 and TRBJ2-1; perhaps TRBD1 as D (5 bases). CDR1 GTSNPN and CDR2 SVGIG come from the germline V gene (reference sequence). The V end lost 0 bases, the J end lost 0 bases, and 12 bases lay between the germline ends. The CDR3 sequence is 16 residues long. The DNA of the CDR3 is TGTGCCTGGAGTGTACTTGGGGCGAGCTCCTACAATGAGCAGTTCTTC. Its translation: CAWSVLGASSYNEQFF.

As concerns this clone: Additional DNA sequences in this sample encode the identical CDR3. V gene TRBV5-1 combines with J gene TRBJ2-2; TRBD2 might be the D (6 bases). Germline lookup yields CDR1 SGHRS and CDR2 YFSETQ. The V gene lost 4 bases and the J gene lost 1 base, with 11 bases spanning the gap. The CDR3 loop spans 15 amino acids. The CDR3 nucleotides read TGCGCCAGCAGCCTGGACGGGAGGAACACCGGGGAGCTGTTTTTT. Protein: CASSLDGRNTGELFF.

The rearrangement links TRBV7-6 to TRBJ2-7, with TRBD2 identical over 12 bases. The germline V gene encodes CDR1 SGHVS and CDR2 FNYEAQ. V shed 5 bases, J shed 6 bases, and the junction held 11 bases outside the gene matches. CDR3 length: 16 residues. The DNA for the CDR3 is TGTGCCAGCAGCCGTGGACTAGCGGGGAGAGTTGGCGAGCAGTACTTC. The encoded protein is CASSRGLAGRVGEQYF.

The V and J genes are TRBV5-1 and TRBJ2-7; D gene uncertain. The CDR3 is 11 amino acids. Trimming pared 3 bases from V and 7 bases from J, leaving 8 bases between. Germline assignment: CDR1 SGHRS and CDR2 YFSETQ. The CDR3 nucleotides are TGCGCCAGCAGCTCTAATACGGAGCAGTACTTC. Its protein product is CASSSNTEQYF.

The CDR3 loop is CSVPTSGAPYNEQFF. CDR3 DNA sequence: TGCAGCGTTCCGACTAGCGGGGCTCCCTACAATGAGCAGTTCTTC. The V call is TRBV29-1, the J call TRBJ2-1; 11 nucleotides agree with TRBD2. The germline V gene encodes CDR1 SQVTM and CDR2 ANQGSEA. J was trimmed by 2 bases and V by 5 bases; bases with no gene match: 5. This CDR3 comprises 15 residues.

The sample holds a few counts of this clone. The rearrangement uses TRBV2 and TRBJ2-7; D unclear. The germline V gene has CDR1 SNHLY and CDR2 FYNNEI. V gave up 10 bases and J gave up 0 bases, with 10 bases separating them. This CDR3 comprises 12 residues. The CDR3: CANKISSYEQYF. The CDR3 coding sequence is TGTGCCAACAAGATCAGCTCCTACGAGCAGTACTTC. Based on the CDR3 plus reference TRBV2 and TRBJ2-7, the full variable domain is EPEVTQTPSHQVTQMGQEVILRCVPISNHLYFYWYRQILGQKVEFLVSFYNNEISEKSEIFDDQFSVERPDGSNFTLKIRSTKLEDSAMYFCANKISSYEQYFGPGTRLTVT.

This clone came up a few times. Additional DNA sequences in this sample encode the identical CDR3. The rearrangement links TRBV6-5 to TRBJ2-1; 9 nucleotides line up with TRBD2. The CDR3 covers 16 residues. Looked up from germline, CDR1 is MNHEY and CDR2 is SVGAGI. With V trimmed by 0 bases and J by 0 bases, 0 bases remained unmatched. CDR3 DNA sequence: TGTGCCAGCAGTTACTCTAGCGGGAGCTCCTACAATGAGCAGTTCTTC. It yields the protein CASSYSSGSSYNEQFF.

This clone turned up a few times. Other DNA sequences in this sample translate to the same CDR3. V is TRBV5-1 and J is TRBJ2-3; weak D call: TRBD2 (6 bases). V was shortened by 0 bases and J by 3 bases, with 8 bases between the two germline ends. The CDR3 consists of 14 residues. Germline lookup yields CDR1 SGHRS and CDR2 YFSETQ. The CDR3 is CASSLVLATDTQYF. For the CDR3, the DNA is TGCGCCAGCAGCTTGGTACTAGCAACAGATACGCAGTATTTT.

This chain joins TRBV5-1 and TRBJ2-7; D may match TRBD1 or TRBD2 (6 bases each). V lost 5 bases and J lost 0, with 27 bases in between. The CDR3 length is 19 residues. Germline CDR1 reads SGHRS; CDR2 reads YFSETQ. The CDR3 region has the DNA TGCGCCAGCAGGCCTCGTGACGGGGGCCCAAAGGTCACCTCCTACGAGCAGTACTTC. This gives the protein CASRPRDGGPKVTSYEQYF.

The chain is built from TRBV10-3 and TRBJ1-2; D is unclear. V lost 1 base to trimming and J lost 0 bases, with 6 bases between them. In germline, CDR1 is ENHRY, CDR2 SYGVKD. The CDR3 runs to 14 residues. The CDR3 nucleotides read TGTGCCATCAGTGAGTTGGTAGCTAACTATGGCTACACCTTC. It specifies CAISELVANYGYTF.

This clone was observed a single time. The chain combines TRBV6-5 with TRBJ2-1; D uncertain. V lost 5 bases to trimming and J lost 8 bases, with 13 bases between them. CDR1 and CDR2 (germline): MNHEY, SVGAGI. This CDR3 is 13 amino acids long. Here the CDR3 reads CASSVKYRDEQFF. Here the CDR3 DNA reads TGTGCCAGCAGTGTAAAATACCGAGATGAGCAGTTCTTC.

The chain uses TRBV13 and TRBJ2-3; possible D gene TRBD2, 5 bases. Germline assignment: CDR1 PRHDT and CDR2 FYEKMQ (reference sequence). The CDR3 runs 15 residues. Trimming pared 4 bases from V and 8 bases from J, leaving 19 bases between. CDR3: CASSSPREGRFTQYF. For the CDR3, the DNA is TGTGCCAGCAGCTCCCCTCGAGAAGGGAGATTTACGCAGTATTTT.

V usage is TRBV6-6 and J usage is TRBJ2-3; perhaps TRBD1 as D (5 bases). With 6 bases removed from V and 0 bases from J, the gap between germline ends came to 13 bases. Germline V lookup: CDR1 MNHNY, CDR2 SVGAGI (reference sequence). CDR3 length: 15 amino acids. In DNA form, the CDR3 reads TGTGCCAGCAGAGATCTCAGGGTGAGCACAGATACGCAGTATTTT. Protein product: CASRDLRVSTDTQYF.

V is TRBV27 and J is TRBJ2-7; 7 nucleotides line up with TRBD2. Germline V CDR1 and CDR2: MNHEY, SMNVEV (reference sequence). This CDR3 has 15 amino acids. J lost 3 bases, V lost 7 bases, and 12 bases had no gene match. Here the CDR3 reads CASTGRGGFNYEQYF. The CDR3 region has the DNA TGTGCCAGCACTGGGCGGGGAGGGTTCAACTACGAGCAGTACTTC.

A single count supports this clone. The genes are TRBV28 and TRBJ2-5; maybe TRBD2 (6 bases). The V and J ends lost 4 bases and 7 bases respectively, with 28 bases between them. The germline V gene encodes CDR1 MDHEN and CDR2 SYDVKM. The CDR3 sequence is 18 residues long. As DNA, the CDR3 is TGTGCCAGCAGTTCCGACCTCCGGGACTCGGCCGGGTTTCTGACCCAGTACTTC. It translates to CASSSDLRDSAGFLTQYF.

The chain is built from TRBV5-8 and TRBJ2-3, with 11 bases identical to TRBD2. Per germline, CDR1 SGHTS and CDR2 YDEGEE. The CDR3 sequence is 16 residues long. The V and J ends lost 0 bases and 5 bases, in that order; junction bases with no gene match: 5. The DNA of the CDR3 is TGTGCCAGCAGCTTGGGACTAGCGGGGCAACGAGATACGCAGTATTTT. Its translation is CASSLGLAGQRDTQYF.

This chain uses TRBV14 with TRBJ2-7, with unresolved D. The CDR3 is made up of 13 amino acids. The V gene lost 3 bases and the J gene lost 7 bases, with 13 bases spanning the gap. Germline CDR1 is SGHDN and CDR2 is FVKESK. The CDR3 loop is CASSQYSRVEQYF. DNA for the CDR3: TGTGCCAGCAGCCAGTACAGTCGGGTAGAGCAGTACTTC.

CDR3: CASSPNEPLQGFREKLFF. The CDR3 coding sequence is TGCGCCAGCAGCCCAAATGAACCTTTACAGGGTTTTAGAGAAAAACTGTTTTTT. This sequence joins TRBV4-3 and TRBJ1-4; possibly TRBD1 for D (6 bases). V was trimmed by 4 bases and J by 8 bases, leaving 26 bases between them. Per germline, CDR1 LGHNA and CDR2 YSLEER. The CDR3 extends over 18 amino acids.

Points on this clone: Other DNA sequences in the same sample also yield this CDR3. This sequence joins TRBV7-9 and TRBJ2-7, with a weak D call TRBD2 (5 bases). V shed 1 base and J shed 4 bases, with 11 bases lying between them. There are 14 residues in the CDR3. Germline-derived CDR1 and CDR2 are SEHNR and FQNEAQ (reference sequence). CDR3 nucleotide sequence: TGTGCCAGCAGCTTAGACGCAAGCGGATACGAGCAGTACTTC. Amino acids: CASSLDASGYEQYF. Looking up the rest from reference TRBV7-9 and TRBJ2-7 gives the full variable domain: DTGVSQNPRHKITKRGQNVTFRCDPISEHNRLYWYRQTLGQGPEFLTYFQNEAQLEKSRLLSDRFSAERPKGSFSTLEIQRTEQGDSAMYLCASSLDASGYEQYFGPGTRLTVT.

The chain uses TRBV9 and TRBJ2-5; no clear D gene. The CDR3 has 14 residues. Trimming left V 1 base short and J 5 bases short, with 12 bases between. The germline CDR1 and CDR2 sequences are SGDLS and YYNGEE. The CDR3 region has the DNA TGTGCCAGCAGCGTAAGGGTCACTCCGGAGACCCAGTACTTC. This encodes CASSVRVTPETQYF.

The V call is TRBV7-9, the J call TRBJ2-1; possible D gene TRBD1, 6 bases. The CDR3 covers 15 residues. Trimming pared 6 bases from V and 5 bases from J, leaving 17 bases between. Per germline, CDR1 SEHNR and CDR2 FQNEAQ (reference sequence). CDR3 in DNA: TGTGCCAGCAGGCACAGGGTGGGTAGGGACAATGAGCAGTTCTTC. The encoded protein is CASRHRVGRDNEQFF.

This clone is a singleton in its sample. The gene calls are TRBV10-3 and TRBJ2-7; D is possibly TRBD2 (5 bases). The germline CDR1 and CDR2 sequences are ENHRY and SYGVKD. The CDR3 runs to 13 residues. V lost 0 bases and J lost 4, with 7 bases in between. The CDR3: CAISESTTYEQYF. In DNA, the CDR3 is TGTGCCATCAGTGAGTCGACTACTTACGAGCAGTACTTC.